The next 21 T cell receptor beta chains were all read from a single sample in a study of blood T cell repertoires in COVID-19. Sequenced by immunoSEQ multiplex PCR; TCRdb stores in-frame clones only, minus some. The table has approximately 380,000 clones, less than 85% seen once. The sequenced material came from peripheral blood. Receptors were obtained from a woman aged 18-30 years with acute or convalescent COVID-19.

This clone was observed once. The J gene is TRBJ2-5, the V gene TRBV5-1; D is possibly TRBD2 (5 bases). This CDR3 spans 13 amino acids. V lost 5 bases and J lost 4, with 12 bases in between. Germline CDR1 and CDR2: SGHRS and YFSETQ. DNA of the CDR3: TGCGCCAGCAGTGGGAGCGAGTTAGAGACCCAGTACTTC. Amino acids: CASSGSELETQYF.

The rearrangement links TRBV30 to TRBJ1-5; D remains unclear. The CDR3 spans 13 residues. Trimming pared 2 bases from V and 4 bases from J, leaving 9 bases between. Germline loops: CDR1 GTSNPN, CDR2 SVGIG (reference sequence). The CDR3 region is CAWSYGENQPQHF. The CDR3 DNA reads as TGTGCCTGGAGTTACGGGGAGAATCAGCCCCAGCATTTT. The complete variable domain, with remaining parts taken from reference TRBV30 and TRBJ1-5, reads SQTIHQWPATLVQPVGSPLSLECTVEGTSNPNLYWYRQAAGRGLQLLFYSVGIGQISSEVPQNLSASRPQDRQFILSSKKLLLSDSGFYLCAWSYGENQPQHFGDGTRLSIL.

The gene calls are TRBV11-2 and TRBJ2-5, with 8 bases lining up with TRBD2. Germline CDR1 reads SGHAT; CDR2 reads FQNNGV. The junction had 5 bases not matched to a gene; V was cut back by 0 bases and J by 2 bases. CDR3 length: 16 amino acids. The CDR3 here is CASSLDTGGPQETQYF. The CDR3 nucleotides are TGTGCCAGCAGCTTAGACACGGGAGGGCCTCAAGAGACCCAGTACTTC.

This clone was seen once. This chain links TRBV19 with TRBJ1-2; 8 bases are a match to TRBD1. V dropped 10 bases and J dropped 7; count of bases not matched to a gene: 8. This CDR3 has 12 residues. Germline V gene data show CDR1 as LNHDA and CDR2 as SQIVND (reference sequence). In nucleotides, the CDR3 is TGTGCCACGCAGGGGGCTCTGGGTGGCTACACCTTC. Translated, it gives CATQGALGGYTF.

The chain joins TRBV28 to TRBJ2-7; 11 nucleotides align to TRBD2. The germline CDR1 and CDR2 sequences are MDHEN and SYDVKM. The CDR3 sequence is 16 residues long. With V trimmed by 8 bases and J by 4 bases, 13 bases remained unmatched. CDR3 sequence reads: CASQILLAGGPYEQYF. The CDR3 DNA reads as TGTGCCAGCCAAATCCTATTAGCGGGAGGGCCATACGAGCAGTACTTC.

This chain joins TRBV13 and TRBJ2-1; 7 nucleotides match TRBD1. Germline trimming cut 5 bases from V and 0 bases from J; bases unmatched to any gene: 10. The length of the CDR3 is 17 residues. Germline lookup yields CDR1 PRHDT and CDR2 FYEKMQ (reference sequence). This CDR3 is CASSTRQGPSSYNEQFF. DNA of the CDR3: TGTGCCAGCAGCACCCGACAGGGTCCGAGCTCCTACAATGAGCAGTTCTTC.

The gene calls are TRBV2 and TRBJ2-5; 8 bases are a match to TRBD1. Losses at the gene ends were 5 bases for V and 1 base for J; bases not matched to a gene: 3. From germline, CDR1 is SNHLY and CDR2 FYNNEI. CDR3 length equals 14 residues. In nucleotides, the CDR3 is TGTGCCAGCAGTTGGACAGGGCCCCAAGAGACCCAGTACTTC. Translation gives CASSWTGPQETQYF.

This clone was observed a single time. The rearrangement uses TRBV5-1 and TRBJ2-5, with TRBD1 matching 7 bases. CDR1 SGHRS and CDR2 YFSETQ come from the germline V gene. The CDR3 spans 14 residues. J was trimmed by 1 base and V by 4 bases; bases with no gene match: 4. This CDR3 reads CASSPYRGQETQYF. The CDR3 DNA is TGCGCCAGCAGCCCCTACAGGGGCCAAGAGACCCAGTACTTC. Full variable domain (rest looked up from reference TRBV5-1 and TRBJ2-5): KAGVTQTPRYLIKTRGQQVTLSCSPISGHRSVSWYQQTPGQGLQFLFEYFSETQRNKGNFPGRFSGRQFSNSRSEMNVSTLELGDSALYLCASSPYRGQETQYFGPGTRLLVL.

The chain is built from TRBV2 and TRBJ2-5; 9 bases line up with TRBD1. CDR1 is SNHLY and CDR2 is FYNNEI in the germline V gene. V shed 10 bases, J shed 4 bases, and the junction held 10 bases outside the gene matches. This CDR3 contains 14 residues. The CDR3 loop reads CAKQKTGGGETQYF. CDR3 DNA: TGTGCCAAACAGAAGACAGGGGGTGGAGAGACCCAGTACTTC.

This sequence joins TRBV9 and TRBJ1-3, with D maybe TRBD1 (5 bases). Germline loops: CDR1 SGDLS, CDR2 YYNGEE. V shed 0 bases and J shed 0 bases, with 13 bases lying between them. The CDR3 loop spans 17 amino acids. CDR3 sequence: CASSVDLQGLSGNTIYF. DNA of the CDR3: TGTGCCAGCAGCGTAGACCTCCAGGGTCTCTCTGGAAACACCATATATTTT.

The DNA for the CDR3 is TGTGCCAGCAGCCGAGACAGCCTGAGCTCTGGGGCCAACGTCCTGACTTTC. Protein product: CASSRDSLSSGANVLTF. The rearrangement uses TRBV11-2 and TRBJ2-6, with a tentative D call TRBD1 (5 bases). The CDR3 is made up of 17 amino acids. Germline V gene data show CDR1 as SGHAT and CDR2 as FQNNGV. V lost 5 bases and J lost 0, with 14 bases in between. The full variable domain, completed using reference TRBV11-2 and TRBJ2-6, is EAGVAQSPRYKIIEKRQSVAFWCNPISGHATLYWYQQILGQGPKLLIQFQNNGVVDDSQLPKDRFSAERLKGVDSTLKIQPAKLEDSAVYLCASSRDSLSSGANVLTFGAGSRLTVL.

About this clone itself: Other DNA variants within this sample encode the same CDR3. V usage is TRBV28 and J usage is TRBJ2-4; D is perhaps TRBD1 (6 bases). The V and J ends lost 6 bases and 0 bases respectively, with 12 bases between them. The CDR3 loop spans 15 amino acids. Germline assignment: CDR1 MDHEN and CDR2 SYDVKM. The CDR3 reads CASSPGHVAKNIQYF. The CDR3 DNA reads as TGTGCCAGCAGCCCGGGACACGTAGCCAAAAACATTCAGTACTTC.

With regard to this clone: This same CDR3 is encoded by further DNA sequences in the sample. The chain couples TRBV9 to TRBJ2-1; D possibly corresponds to TRBD2 (6 bases). Trimming removed 0 bases from V and 2 bases from J, with 9 bases in between. Germline V gene data show CDR1 as SGDLS and CDR2 as YYNGEE. The CDR3 covers 15 residues. CDR3 bases: TGTGCCAGCAGCGTAGAAGGAGGGACCTACAATGAGCAGTTCTTC. It codes for CASSVEGGTYNEQFF.

The J gene is TRBJ1-1, the V gene TRBV27; D not resolved. Germline CDR1 MNHEY, CDR2 SMNVEV (reference sequence). Trimming cost V 6 bases and J 4 bases, with 18 bases left between them. This CDR3 has 15 residues. The CDR3 DNA is TGTGCCAGCAGCGAGGTCGGGCGGGCGGGCACTGAAGCTTTCTTT. This translates into CASSEVGRAGTEAFF.

The chain combines TRBV28 with TRBJ2-7, with 9 bases identical to TRBD2. The CDR3 length is 16 residues. CDR1 is MDHEN and CDR2 is SYDVKM in the germline V gene. Trimming at V came to 4 bases and at J to 1 base, leaving 8 bases not matched to a gene. CDR3 sequence reads: CASSSRTSGLSYEQYF. The CDR3 nucleotides are TGTGCCAGCAGTTCACGAACTAGCGGGCTTTCCTACGAGCAGTACTTC.

The chain combines TRBV18 with TRBJ2-7, with D unclear. Trimming cost V 3 bases and J 0 bases, with 12 bases left between them. Germline values: CDR1 KGHSH, CDR2 LQKENI. This CDR3 spans 15 amino acids. CDR3 nucleotides: TGTGCCAGCTCACCGCCAAGCAAGAGCTCCTACGAGCAGTACTTC. Protein: CASSPPSKSSYEQYF.

About this clone itself: Different DNA sequences within this sample yield the same CDR3. This chain links TRBV24-1 with TRBJ1-5, with D possibly being TRBD1 (5 bases). V was shortened by 6 bases and J by 7 bases, with 9 bases between the two germline ends. Germline CDR1 reads KGHDR; CDR2 reads SFDVKD. This CDR3 is built from 12 residues. The CDR3 loop is CATSRGLQPQHF. The CDR3 DNA sequence: TGTGCCACCAGTCGGGGACTGCAGCCCCAGCATTTT.

The V gene is TRBV5-1, the J gene TRBJ2-2, with a tentative D call TRBD2 (5 bases). The V gene lost 0 bases and the J gene lost 4 bases, with 13 bases spanning the gap. The CDR3 loop spans 16 amino acids. Looked up from germline, CDR1 is SGHRS and CDR2 is YFSETQ. For the CDR3, the DNA is TGCGCCAGCAGCTTGGGCGACCAGCGGAGCACCGGGGAGCTGTTTTTT. Encoded protein: CASSLGDQRSTGELFF.

This clone appeared a few times. This chain links TRBV19 with TRBJ1-1; a possible D gene is TRBD1 (5 bases). V was cut by 5 bases and J by 8 bases, with 18 bases left in between. The germline gives CDR1 LNHDA, CDR2 SQIVND (reference sequence). The CDR3 has 14 residues. DNA of the CDR3: TGTGCCAGTAGTCCCTCTAGGGTGACAGTAGAAGCTTTCTTT. Translating it yields CASSPSRVTVEAFF.

For the CDR3, the DNA is TGTGCCACCTTCGGGTCGAGGGGGCCGTATGGCTACACCTTC. As protein: CATFGSRGPYGYTF. The J gene is TRBJ1-2, the V gene TRBV6-5; TRBD1 matches at 7 bases. Germline CDR1 is MNHEY and CDR2 is SVGAGI. The CDR3 length is 14 residues. After removal of 10 bases from V and 5 bases from J, the junction contained 13 bases not matched to a gene.

The rearrangement joins TRBV19 to TRBJ2-7; 8 nucleotides align to TRBD1. Germline assignment: CDR1 LNHDA and CDR2 SQIVND (reference sequence). The V gene end was trimmed by 3 bases and the J gene end by 3 bases; junction bases not matched to a gene: 10. CDR3 length: 16 amino acids. The CDR3 loop is CASSILPGGEDYEQYF. The CDR3 DNA is TGTGCCAGTAGTATCCTACCAGGGGGCGAAGACTACGAGCAGTACTTC.